Each of the 28 T cell receptor beta chains below was sequenced from the same sample in a study of blood T cells in healthy people across ages. It was with a sample-barcoded 5' primer and a J-beta primer mix that a second PCR of roughly 6 to 11 cycles was run. TCRdb used MiXCR to reprocess the 5' RACE reads, holding one entry per CDR3 protein. The sample comprises 1.5 million to 2 million distinct CDR3 sequences, around 40% of which are singletons, and around 23% rests with the top ten. Specimen: blood. These receptor sequences come from a human donor in good health.

The chain links TRBV20-1 to TRBJ2-1, with D possibly being TRBD2 (6 bases). V was shortened by 6 bases and J by 4 bases, with 16 bases between the two germline ends. This CDR3 region has 14 residues. Germline assignment: CDR1 DFQATT and CDR2 SNEGSKA (reference sequence). Here the CDR3 DNA reads TGCAGTGCCAACAGAATTGCGGGGTACAATGAGCAGTTCTTC. Translation: CSANRIAGYNEQFF.

This clonotype has more than one count but fewer than ten. The CDR3 sequence is CSASQRTGGPLKAEAFF. The CDR3, as DNA: TGCAGTGCTAGTCAGAGGACAGGGGGCCCTCTGAAGGCTGAAGCTTTCTTT. This chain links TRBV20-1 with TRBJ1-1, with TRBD1 matching over 11 bases. The length of the CDR3 is 17 residues. Per the germline V gene, CDR1 is DFQATT and CDR2 is SNEGSKA (reference sequence). V shed 3 bases and J 6 bases; nucleotides not matched to a gene: 15.

The chain uses TRBV6-6 and TRBJ1-6; no definite D call. Germline CDR1 MNHNY, CDR2 SVGAGI (reference sequence). V was trimmed by 7 bases and J by 5 bases, leaving 9 bases between them. There are 13 residues in the CDR3. Written as DNA, the CDR3 is TGTGCCAGCACTCCTGGAAATAATTCACCCCTCCACTTT. This sequence encodes CASTPGNNSPLHF.

This clonotype has more than one count but fewer than ten. Here the CDR3 DNA reads TGTGCCAGCAGCCACCTCCGGGGACAGAACTACAATGAGCAGTTCTTC. This codes for CASSHLRGQNYNEQFF. The genes are TRBV7-8 and TRBJ2-1, with TRBD1 identical over 7 bases. The CDR3 sequence is 16 residues long. Germline V gene data show CDR1 as SGHVS and CDR2 as FQNEAQ. Germline trimming cut 5 bases from V and 3 bases from J; bases unmatched to any gene: 10.

The J gene is TRBJ1-2, the V gene TRBV25-1; 8 bases match TRBD1. The ends lost 4 bases at V and 4 bases at J; junction bases unmatched: 8. This CDR3 is 15 amino acids long. Per the germline V gene, CDR1 is MGHDK and CDR2 is SYGVNS. The CDR3, as DNA: TGTGCCAGCAGTGCCCCGGGACAGGCAATCTATGGCTACACCTTC. This encodes CASSAPGQAIYGYTF.

This chain uses TRBV12-3 or TRBV12-4 with TRBJ2-7; 8 bases map to TRBD2. CDR3 length equals 16 residues. V lost 8 bases and J lost 3; bases outside the gene matches: 15. CDR3 nucleotide sequence: TGTGCCAGCGCCCTGGGGAAGGGACTAGGAAGCTACGAGCAGTACTTC. It translates to CASALGKGLGSYEQYF.

A word on this clonotype: One junction end does not reproduce the germline sequence, and a read error may be involved. The chain employs TRBV28 and TRBJ1-2, with TRBD1 matching 7 bases. The germline V gene encodes CDR1 MDHEN and CDR2 SYDVKM. CDR3 size: 14 residues. The CDR3 DNA reads as TGTGTCAGCAGTTTCCCGGGACAGAACTATGGCTACACCTTC. Translated: CVSSFPGQNYGYTF.

The chain has TRBV6-1 and TRBJ2-3; D remains ambiguous. Germline CDR1 MNHNS, CDR2 SASEGT. The CDR3 length is 15 residues. Trimming removed 6 bases from V and 2 bases from J, with 15 bases in between. The DNA of the CDR3 is TGTGCCAGCAGAATACTCCCCGAAGACACAGATACGCAGTATTTT. It codes for CASRILPEDTDTQYF.

As for this clonotype: One end of the junction does not line up with germline, which may come from a read error. The rearrangement links TRBV29-1 to TRBJ1-6, with D tentatively TRBD1 (5 bases). This CDR3 contains 12 residues. Per germline, CDR1 SQVTM and CDR2 ANQGSEA. CDR3 in amino acids: CSVKEGSSPLHF. In nucleotides, the CDR3 is TGCAGCGTTAAAGAGGGGAGTTCACCCCTCCACTTT.

V is TRBV10-3 and J is TRBJ1-5; possible D gene TRBD1, 6 bases. V was cut by 2 bases and J by 5 bases, with 19 bases left in between. CDR1 is ENHRY, CDR2 SYGVKD, per germline. The CDR3 has 17 residues. Here the CDR3 DNA reads TGTGCCATCAGTGAGGAGGAATCGGGCAGGGGTCATCAGCCCCAGCATTTT. Protein sequence: CAISEEESGRGHQPQHF.

This clonotype occurred a few times. V and J are TRBV20-1 and TRBJ2-3; TRBD2 matches at 7 bases. After removal of 6 bases from V and 2 bases from J, the junction contained 8 bases not matched to a gene. The CDR3 sequence is 14 residues long. Germline V gene sequence: CDR1 DFQATT, CDR2 SNEGSKA (reference sequence). CDR3 sequence reads: CSAATGGFTDTQYF. The CDR3 nucleotides read TGCAGTGCCGCAACCGGGGGGTTCACAGATACGCAGTATTTT.

The V call is TRBV6-2 or TRBV6-3, the J call TRBJ2-1; D is possibly TRBD1 (5 bases). Deletions cut 7 bases from V and 9 bases from J, with 13 bases between. Germline CDR1 reads MNHEY; CDR2 reads SVGEGT. CDR3 length equals 12 residues. In DNA, the CDR3 is TGTGCCAGCACCACCAGGGTCCTTGAGCAGTTCTTC. Translated, it gives CASTTRVLEQFF.

The chain couples TRBV20-1 to TRBJ2-1; D might be TRBD2 (5 bases). Per the germline V gene, CDR1 is DFQATT and CDR2 is SNEGSKA (reference sequence). Trimming left V 1 base short and J 5 bases short, with 12 bases between. The CDR3 loop spans 14 amino acids. The CDR3 DNA follows: TGCAGTGCTAGAGGGGGTAGCGCGGACAATGAGCAGTTCTTC. It yields the protein CSARGGSADNEQFF.

This clonotype was counted a few times. The V and J genes are TRBV7-2 and TRBJ2-6, with D possibly being TRBD1 (6 bases). V was pared by 2 bases and J by 1 base, with 15 bases between. The CDR3 is 18 amino acids. Germline CDR1 reads SGHTA; CDR2 reads FQGNSA. The CDR3 DNA follows: TGTGCCAGCAGCTTATTCGGGCAGGGGCTTTCTGGGGCCAACGTCCTGACTTTC. Amino acid sequence: CASSLFGQGLSGANVLTF.

There are a few counts of this clonotype. The chain has TRBV28 and TRBJ2-3; D remains unclear. In germline, CDR1 is MDHEN, CDR2 SYDVKM. With 8 bases removed from V and 2 bases from J, the gap between germline ends came to 11 bases. The CDR3 runs to 13 residues. This CDR3 is CASGITITDTQYF. DNA for the CDR3: TGTGCCAGCGGGATCACGATCACAGATACGCAGTATTTT. The whole variable domain, filled in from reference TRBV28 and TRBJ2-3, reads DVKVTQSSRYLVKRTGEKVFLECVQDMDHENMFWYRQDPGLGLRLIYFSYDVKMKEKGDIPEGYSVSREKKERFSLILESASTNQTSMYLCASGITITDTQYFGPGTRLTVL.

The V call is TRBV3-1, the J call TRBJ2-2, with TRBD1 identical over 12 bases. The CDR3 runs to 17 residues. Losses at the gene ends were 2 bases for V and 5 bases for J; bases not matched to a gene: 6. Looked up from germline, CDR1 is LGHDT and CDR2 is YNNKEL (reference sequence). CDR3 sequence: CASSQPGQGARTGELFF. The DNA of the CDR3 is TGTGCCAGCAGCCAACCGGGACAGGGGGCTCGGACCGGGGAGCTGTTTTTT.

J is TRBJ2-4 and V is TRBV6-5; TRBD2 matches at 8 bases. The J call may be mistaken, given a closer DNA end match to TRBJ2-7. Germline CDR1 reads MNHEY; CDR2 reads SVGAGI. The CDR3 consists of 14 residues. CDR3 residues: CASSYSFGGVEQYF. CDR3 bases: TGTGCCAGCAGTTACTCTTTCGGGGGGGTCGAGCAGTACTTC.

The chain uses TRBV7-2 and TRBJ2-1, with 11 bases fitting TRBD2. Germline V gene lookup returns CDR1 SGHTA and CDR2 FQGNSA. Germline trimming cut 5 bases from V and 0 bases from J; bases unmatched to any gene: 15. There are 20 residues in the CDR3. The CDR3 is CASSRPVASGGISSYNEQFF. CDR3 DNA: TGTGCCAGCAGCCGCCCCGTGGCTAGCGGGGGGATTAGCTCCTACAATGAGCAGTTCTTC.

In this sample, this clonotype turned up a few times. The chain recombines TRBV21-1 with TRBJ2-1. TRBV21-1 is termed a pseudogene. The CDR3 is made up of 16 amino acids. The CDR3 DNA reads TGTGCCAGCAGCAAATCGCGAAGGGTATACAAAAACATTCAGTTCTTC. Its translation: CASSKSRRVYKNIQFF.

The table lists this clonotype with a few counts. The V call is TRBV9, the J call TRBJ2-7; D is ambiguous. In germline, CDR1 is SGDLS, CDR2 YYNGEE. This CDR3 spans 14 amino acids. V was cut by 0 bases and J by 3 bases, with 10 bases left in between. The CDR3 region has the DNA TGTGCCAGCAGCGTAGCATCCCCAGGCTACGAGCAGTACTTC. This gives the protein CASSVASPGYEQYF.

The chain joins TRBV20-1 to TRBJ1-5; TRBD1 is a possible D gene (6 bases). CDR3 size: 14 residues. Trimming stripped 6 bases from V and 0 bases from J, with 12 bases between. Germline V gives CDR1 DFQATT, CDR2 SNEGSKA (reference sequence). CDR3 residues: CSAPTGFSNQPQHF. The CDR3 coding sequence is TGCAGTGCGCCTACAGGGTTTAGCAATCAGCCCCAGCATTTT.

This clonotype was observed a few times. The chain carries TRBV6-5 and TRBJ1-2; D gene uncertain. Deletions cut 9 bases from V and 0 bases from J, with 17 bases between. This CDR3 region has 15 residues. Germline V CDR1 and CDR2: MNHEY, SVGAGI. CDR3 DNA: TGTGCCAGTCTGCATGTGCACGAAGCTAACTATGGCTACACCTTC. Protein: CASLHVHEANYGYTF.

The chain couples TRBV4-2 to TRBJ1-1; 7 bases fit TRBD1. Germline values: CDR1 LGHNA, CDR2 YNFKEQ. This CDR3 spans 15 amino acids. Trimming cost V 0 bases and J 5 bases; bases outside gene matches: 6. CDR3 DNA: TGTGCCAGCAGCCAAGAGCGAGGGGGCTTTACTGAAGCTTTCTTT. Amino acid sequence: CASSQERGGFTEAFF.

This clonotype was detected only a few times. The chain has TRBV20-1 and TRBJ1-2; D perhaps matches TRBD1 (6 bases). This CDR3 contains 14 residues. Per the germline V gene, CDR1 is DFQATT and CDR2 is SNEGSKA (reference sequence). Trimming took off 0 bases at V and 5 bases at J, with 13 bases between the two ends. This CDR3 reads CSARDRGGSYGYTF. The CDR3 DNA follows: TGCAGTGCTAGAGATAGGGGGGGTTCATATGGCTACACCTTC.

This chain uses TRBV2 with TRBJ2-1; tentative D call: TRBD1 (6 bases). Germline lookup yields CDR1 SNHLY and CDR2 FYNNEI. Trimming took 8 bases from V and 4 from J, leaving 18 bases between them. The CDR3 spans 15 residues. Here the CDR3 DNA reads TGTGCCAGCTCAAAAGCGACAGGACCGTACAATGAGCAGTTCTTC. Its translation: CASSKATGPYNEQFF.

The gene calls are TRBV7-9 and TRBJ2-7; D unresolved. CDR1 SEHNR and CDR2 FQNEAQ come from the germline V gene (reference sequence). The CDR3 is 13 amino acids. The V and J ends lost 5 bases and 5 bases respectively, with 13 bases between them. CDR3 region: CASSPRNSNEQYF. The CDR3 DNA reads as TGTGCCAGCAGCCCCCGCAACAGTAACGAGCAGTACTTC.

This clonotype was counted a few times. The rearrangement links TRBV9 to TRBJ1-5; 7 bases line up with TRBD1. Trimming took 4 bases from V and 4 from J; bases not matched to a gene: 8. Germline CDR1 reads SGDLS; CDR2 reads YYNGEE. The CDR3 covers 15 residues. In DNA form, the CDR3 reads TGTGCCAGCAGCCGACAGGGAACACGGAATCAGCCCCAGCATTTT. It specifies CASSRQGTRNQPQHF.

The chain uses TRBV5-6 and TRBJ2-5; D remains ambiguous. This CDR3 has 15 amino acids. The V gene's germline CDR1 is SGHDT and CDR2 YYEEEE. With 0 bases removed from V and 4 bases from J, the gap between germline ends came to 13 bases. The CDR3 DNA reads TGTGCCAGCAGCTTGGGGGGAATTGTTGCAGAGACCCAGTACTTC. This encodes CASSLGGIVAETQYF.